The clone carrying this TCR beta chain was detected many times. Its antigen is not known. This CDR3 is 15 amino acids long. The V gene lost 2 bases and the J gene lost 1 base, with 11 bases spanning the gap. The germline gives CDR1 MNHEY, CDR2 SVGAGI. Amplification of TCR beta CDR3 regions used RNA as the template. The primer set for the first-round RT-PCR of the TCR CDR3 was HTBI. TCRdb passed the multiplex PCR reads through MiXCR, listing each CDR3 protein once. This table holds about 770,000 distinct CDR3 sequences, roughly a sixth found once. The data were obtained in a study of T cells in Graves' hyperthyroidism and ophthalmopathy. Whole-study results and caveats: Ophthalmopathy was distinguished from stable hyperthyroidism by 13 V-J signatures. Blood also showed most of the thyroid clonotypes that were expanded above 0.001.

The clonotype comes from a woman aged 45-59 years with Graves' hyperthyroidism that later progressed to Graves' ophthalmopathy. Specimen: blood. This chain links TRBV6-5 with TRBJ1-1, with a weak D call TRBD1 (5 bases). The CDR3 sequence: CASSYGGVENTEAFF. In DNA form, the CDR3 reads TGTGCCAGCAGTTACGGAGGGGTGGAGAACACTGAAGCTTTCTTT.